This T cell receptor (beta chain) is from a study of T cells after yellow fever vaccination. Study findings and constraints: Detected again after the booster were most primary-vaccination clones, at about 96% CD4 and more than 70% CD8. In FACS-sorted repertoires, abundant clonotypes from the bulk population could appear as contaminants.

V was cut by 4 bases and J by 5 bases, with 11 bases left in between. This CDR3 comprises 13 residues. This clonotype came up many times. No antigen is known for it. From the 5' RACE reads, TCRdb called clonotypes with MiXCR, one entry per CDR3 protein. The data contain 110,000 or so distinct CDR3 sequences, around 7.2% of them seen just once; the ten biggest clones take up approximately 2.7%. The sample consisted of CD4+ T cells sorted from PBMCs, taken about 41 days after the first yellow fever vaccination. The V and J genes are TRBV12-3 or TRBV12-4 and TRBJ2-5, with D unresolved. This TCR came from a man younger than 35 who received the YFV17D yellow fever vaccine. In DNA form, the CDR3 reads TGTGCCAGCAGTTCGTCCGGTCCCGAGACCCAGTACTTC. This codes for CASSSSGPETQYF.